A selection of T cell receptor beta chains follows, all from one sample in a study of T cells in Graves' hyperthyroidism and ophthalmopathy. TCRdb passed the multiplex PCR reads through MiXCR, listing each CDR3 protein once. This table holds 600,000 or so distinct CDR3 sequences, around 15% found once. The sequenced sample consisted of blood. The receptors were sampled from a woman under 40 with Graves' hyperthyroidism. Each CDR3 is given with its conserved first and last residue. A D gene is named only where the DNA matches it firmly. Size is omitted from some rows. Given values are once, few, many or a class for expanded clones.

clone_size: many
v_call: TRBV3-1
d_call: -
j_call: TRBJ2-7
cdr3_aa: CASSHPRGSSYEQYF
cdr3_nt: TGTGCCAGCAGCCATCCACGAGGGTCCTCCTACGAGCAGTACTTC

clone_size: few
v_call: TRBV3-1
d_call: -
j_call: TRBJ2-7
cdr3_aa: CASGWGGDYEQYF
cdr3_nt: TGTGCCAGCGGGTGGGGGGGCGACTACGAGCAGTACTTC

clone_size: few
v_call: TRBV18
d_call: TRBD1
j_call: TRBJ1-4
cdr3_aa: CASSPGTATNEKLFF
cdr3_nt: TGTGCCAGCTCACCGGGGACAGCAACTAATGAAAAACTGTTTTTT

clone_size: -
v_call: TRBV28
d_call: -
j_call: TRBJ1-5
cdr3_aa: CASSLYPAEGQPQHF
cdr3_nt: TGTGCCAGCAGTTTATACCCCGCCGAAGGTCAGCCCCAGCATTTT

clone_size: many
v_call: TRBV2
d_call: TRBD1
j_call: TRBJ2-7
cdr3_aa: CASKGTGGYEQYF
cdr3_nt: TGTGCCAGCAAAGGGACAGGGGGCTACGAGCAGTACTTC

clone_size: few
v_call: TRBV20-1
d_call: TRBD1
j_call: TRBJ2-5
cdr3_aa: CSARPGTVETQYF
cdr3_nt: TGCAGTGCTAGGCCCGGGACAGTAGAGACCCAGTACTTC

clone_size: many
v_call: TRBV28
d_call: -
j_call: TRBJ2-7
cdr3_aa: CASSWGREQYF
cdr3_nt: TGTGCCAGCAGTTGGGGCCGGGAGCAGTACTTC

clone_size: many
v_call: TRBV20-1
d_call: TRBD2
j_call: TRBJ2-7
cdr3_aa: CSAREATSGRRYEQYF
cdr3_nt: TGCAGTGCTAGAGAGGCGACTAGCGGGAGGAGGTACGAGCAGTACTTC

clone_size: -
v_call: TRBV20-1
d_call: -
j_call: TRBJ2-7
cdr3_aa: CSARDDSGRPYEQYF
cdr3_nt: TGCAGTGCTAGAGATGATTCGGGACGGCCCTACGAGCAGTACTTC

clone_size: few
v_call: TRBV14
d_call: TRBD2
j_call: TRBJ2-1
cdr3_aa: CASSQKTSGRARGDEQFF
cdr3_nt: TGTGCCAGCAGCCAAAAAACTAGCGGGAGGGCCAGAGGCGATGAGCAGTTCTTC

clone_size: -
v_call: TRBV24-1
d_call: TRBD1
j_call: TRBJ1-5
cdr3_aa: CATSGTGGRGPQHF
cdr3_nt: TGTGCCACCAGTGGCACAGGGGGCAGGGGGCCCCAGCATTTT

clone_size: -
v_call: TRBV9
d_call: -
j_call: TRBJ2-1
cdr3_aa: CASSANRDNSYNEQFF
cdr3_nt: TGTGCCAGCAGCGCGAACCGGGACAATTCCTACAATGAGCAGTTCTTC

clone_size: -
v_call: TRBV19
d_call: TRBD1
j_call: TRBJ1-1
cdr3_aa: CASSLDRDHEAFF
cdr3_nt: TGTGCCAGTAGCCTAGACAGGGACCATGAAGCTTTCTTT

clone_size: many
v_call: TRBV7-8
d_call: -
j_call: TRBJ2-1
cdr3_aa: CASSPRGRGNEQFF
cdr3_nt: TGTGCCAGCAGCCCACGTGGACGGGGAAATGAGCAGTTCTTC

clone_size: few
v_call: TRBV7-3
d_call: -
j_call: TRBJ1-1
cdr3_aa: CASSLTSGKTEAFF
cdr3_nt: TGTGCCAGCAGCTTAACTTCAGGGAAGACTGAAGCTTTCTTT

clone_size: many
v_call: TRBV2
d_call: -
j_call: TRBJ2-7
cdr3_aa: CASTSFRGTTSYEQYF
cdr3_nt: TGTGCCAGCACCTCCTTCCGAGGAACCACATCCTACGAGCAGTACTTC

clone_size: many
v_call: TRBV3-1
d_call: -
j_call: TRBJ1-2
cdr3_aa: CASSQRREGYGYTF
cdr3_nt: TGTGCCAGCAGCCAACGCAGGGAGGGGTATGGCTACACCTTC

clone_size: -
v_call: TRBV20-1
d_call: -
j_call: TRBJ2-2
cdr3_aa: CSAPKVGDTGELFF
cdr3_nt: TGCAGTGCCCCCAAAGTGGGTGACACCGGGGAGCTGTTTTTT

clone_size: few
v_call: TRBV12-3/TRBV12-4
d_call: -
j_call: TRBJ2-2
cdr3_aa: CASSHTGLWNTGELFF
cdr3_nt: TGTGCCAGCAGTCACACAGGGTTGTGGAACACCGGGGAGCTGTTTTTT

clone_size: few
v_call: TRBV15
d_call: -
j_call: TRBJ1-1
cdr3_aa: CATSPTPFLQGKGTEAFF
cdr3_nt: TGTGCCACCAGCCCGACCCCCTTCCTACAGGGAAAGGGCACTGAAGCTTTCTTT

clone_size: few
v_call: TRBV10-1
d_call: -
j_call: TRBJ2-1
cdr3_aa: CASSEPGYNEQFF
cdr3_nt: TGCGCCAGCAGTGAGCCAGGTTACAATGAGCAGTTCTTC

clone_size: many
v_call: TRBV11-3
d_call: TRBD1
j_call: TRBJ1-2
cdr3_aa: CASSFGGGAGQGKQGYTF
cdr3_nt: TGTGCCAGCAGCTTCGGTGGTGGCGCGGGACAGGGAAAACAAGGCTACACCTTC

clone_size: many
v_call: TRBV7-2
d_call: -
j_call: TRBJ2-3
cdr3_aa: CASSLAVGVDTQYF
cdr3_nt: TGTGCCAGCAGCTTAGCGGTGGGAGTAGATACGCAGTATTTT

clone_size: -
v_call: TRBV30
d_call: TRBD1
j_call: TRBJ2-7
cdr3_aa: CAWTGTGFYEQYF
cdr3_nt: TGTGCCTGGACCGGGACAGGATTCTACGAGCAGTACTTC

clone_size: -
v_call: TRBV7-3
d_call: TRBD2
j_call: TRBJ2-2
cdr3_aa: CASSPGLWQRERAGTGELFF
cdr3_nt: TGTGCCAGCAGCCCCGGGTTGTGGCAGCGGGAGAGGGCTGGGACCGGGGAGCTGTTTTTT

clone_size: few
v_call: TRBV18
d_call: -
j_call: TRBJ1-1
cdr3_aa: CASSPRAGVPNTEAFF
cdr3_nt: TGTGCCAGCTCACCACGGGCAGGGGTCCCGAACACTGAAGCTTTCTTT

clone_size: -
v_call: TRBV28
d_call: -
j_call: TRBJ2-3
cdr3_aa: CASSMTGTDTQYF
cdr3_nt: TGTGCCAGCAGTATGACCGGCACAGATACGCAGTATTTT

clone_size: few
v_call: TRBV9
d_call: TRBD2
j_call: TRBJ2-5
cdr3_aa: CASSVGGLAVQETQYF
cdr3_nt: TGTGCCAGCAGCGTAGGCGGACTAGCGGTTCAAGAGACCCAGTACTTC

clone_size: -
v_call: TRBV29-1
d_call: -
j_call: TRBJ1-1
cdr3_aa: CSVKGRLNTEAFF
cdr3_nt: TGCAGCGTAAAAGGGCGGTTGAACACTGAAGCTTTCTTT

clone_size: -
v_call: TRBV4-3
d_call: -
j_call: TRBJ2-3
cdr3_aa: CASSQGRDRLGTDTQYF
cdr3_nt: TGCGCCAGCAGCCAAGGGAGGGATCGGCTCGGCACAGATACGCAGTATTTT

clone_size: many
v_call: TRBV5-6
d_call: -
j_call: TRBJ1-2
cdr3_aa: CASSFGSSGDYGYTF
cdr3_nt: TGTGCCAGCAGCTTCGGGTCATCAGGGGACTATGGCTACACCTTC

clone_size: few
v_call: TRBV6-2/TRBV6-3
d_call: TRBD1
j_call: TRBJ2-2
cdr3_aa: CASSPQGSGVGELFF
cdr3_nt: TGTGCCAGCAGCCCACAGGGGAGTGGGGTCGGGGAGCTGTTTTTT

clone_size: many
v_call: TRBV5-1
d_call: -
j_call: TRBJ1-4
cdr3_aa: CASSWGNEKLFF
cdr3_nt: TGCGCCAGTTCCTGGGGTAATGAAAAACTGTTTTTT

clone_size: many
v_call: TRBV27
d_call: TRBD2
j_call: TRBJ2-3
cdr3_aa: CASSPQGLAGGADTQYF
cdr3_nt: TGTGCCAGCAGTCCCCAGGGACTAGCGGGAGGAGCAGATACGCAGTATTTT

clone_size: many
v_call: TRBV3-1
d_call: -
j_call: TRBJ2-5
cdr3_aa: CASSHMGVAQYF
cdr3_nt: TGTGCCAGCAGCCACATGGGGGTGGCCCAGTACTTC

clone_size: -
v_call: TRBV20-1
d_call: -
j_call: TRBJ1-3
cdr3_aa: CSARRQISGNTIYF
cdr3_nt: TGCAGTGCTAGACGCCAGATCTCTGGAAACACCATATATTTT

clone_size: many
v_call: TRBV3-2
d_call: -
j_call: TRBJ2-5
cdr3_aa: CASSQERTAGTQYF
cdr3_nt: TGTGCCAGCAGCCAAGAAAGGACAGCCGGGACCCAGTACTTC

clone_size: -
v_call: TRBV3-1
d_call: TRBD2
j_call: TRBJ2-3
cdr3_aa: CASSFSGTSGRRDTQYF
cdr3_nt: TGTGCCAGCAGCTTTTCCGGGACTAGCGGGCGTCGGGATACGCAGTATTTT

clone_size: many
v_call: TRBV12-3/TRBV12-4
d_call: TRBD2
j_call: TRBJ2-7
cdr3_aa: CASRASGVSYEQYF
cdr3_nt: TGTGCCAGCAGGGCTAGCGGGGTATCCTACGAGCAGTACTTC

clone_size: -
v_call: TRBV30
d_call: TRBD2
j_call: TRBJ2-3
cdr3_aa: CAWSGTSGSHSTDTQYF
cdr3_nt: TGTGCCTGGAGCGGGACTAGCGGGAGTCATAGCACAGATACGCAGTATTTT

clone_size: many
v_call: TRBV19
d_call: -
j_call: TRBJ1-1
cdr3_aa: CASTPRRGRNTEAFF
cdr3_nt: TGTGCCAGTACCCCCCGACGGGGGCGGAACACTGAAGCTTTCTTT

clone_size: -
v_call: TRBV5-8
d_call: TRBD1
j_call: TRBJ1-1
cdr3_aa: CASSLGGLQGAEAFF
cdr3_nt: TGTGCCAGCAGCTTGGGGGGGTTACAGGGGGCTGAAGCTTTCTTT

clone_size: -
v_call: TRBV4-2
d_call: TRBD1
j_call: TRBJ2-2
cdr3_aa: CASSPRQGLNTGELFF
cdr3_nt: TGTGCCAGCAGCCCAAGACAGGGTCTGAACACCGGGGAGCTGTTTTTT

clone_size: many
v_call: TRBV10-3
d_call: -
j_call: TRBJ2-1
cdr3_aa: CAISLTDAQEQFF
cdr3_nt: TGTGCCATCAGCCTCACAGACGCACAAGAGCAGTTCTTC

clone_size: few
v_call: TRBV27
d_call: -
j_call: TRBJ1-5
cdr3_aa: CASAIWGGDNQPQHF
cdr3_nt: TGTGCCAGCGCAATATGGGGGGGGGACAATCAGCCCCAGCATTTT

clone_size: many
v_call: TRBV6-1
d_call: -
j_call: TRBJ2-1
cdr3_aa: CASSPLSGRINEQFF
cdr3_nt: TGTGCCAGCAGTCCACTAAGTGGGAGGATCAATGAGCAGTTCTTC

clone_size: many
v_call: TRBV2
d_call: -
j_call: TRBJ2-5
cdr3_aa: CASSELRMSQETQYF
cdr3_nt: TGTGCCAGCAGTGAGCTACGGATGTCCCAAGAGACCCAGTACTTC

clone_size: -
v_call: TRBV2
d_call: -
j_call: TRBJ1-1
cdr3_aa: CASSDRNEAFF
cdr3_nt: TGTGCCAGCAGTGATCGTAACGAAGCTTTCTTT

clone_size: -
v_call: TRBV28
d_call: TRBD1
j_call: TRBJ1-5
cdr3_aa: CASRLRLNRGLGNQPQHF
cdr3_nt: TGTGCCAGCAGGTTACGACTTAACAGGGGTTTAGGCAATCAGCCCCAGCATTTT

clone_size: -
v_call: TRBV7-2
d_call: -
j_call: TRBJ2-2
cdr3_aa: CASSLGGHTGELFF
cdr3_nt: TGTGCCAGCAGCTTAGGGGGTCACACCGGGGAGCTGTTTTTT

clone_size: many
v_call: TRBV20-1
d_call: -
j_call: TRBJ1-1
cdr3_aa: CSAAPGNDAFF
cdr3_nt: TGCAGTGCTGCCCCGGGTAATGATGCTTTCTTT

clone_size: many
v_call: TRBV28
d_call: TRBD2
j_call: TRBJ2-7
cdr3_aa: CASSPRTSSSYEQYF
cdr3_nt: TGTGCCAGCAGTCCGAGGACTAGCTCATCCTACGAGCAGTACTTC

clone_size: many
v_call: TRBV11-2
d_call: TRBD2
j_call: TRBJ2-3
cdr3_aa: CASSSTSEGTDTQYF
cdr3_nt: TGTGCCAGCAGCTCGACTAGCGAGGGAACAGATACGCAGTATTTT

clone_size: many
v_call: TRBV2
d_call: -
j_call: TRBJ1-4
cdr3_aa: CASSVREERGEKLFF
cdr3_nt: TGTGCCAGCAGTGTGCGTGAGGAACGGGGGGAAAAACTGTTTTTT

clone_size: -
v_call: TRBV28
d_call: -
j_call: TRBJ2-2
cdr3_aa: CASYPDTGELFF
cdr3_nt: TGTGCCAGCTATCCGGACACCGGGGAGCTGTTTTTT

clone_size: few
v_call: TRBV5-1
d_call: -
j_call: TRBJ2-1
cdr3_aa: CASKTPSPSYNEQFF
cdr3_nt: TGCGCCAGCAAGACACCTAGCCCCTCCTACAATGAGCAGTTCTTC

clone_size: many
v_call: TRBV2
d_call: TRBD1
j_call: TRBJ2-1
cdr3_aa: CASSGDRGLYNEQFF
cdr3_nt: TGTGCCAGCAGTGGGGACAGGGGGCTATACAATGAGCAGTTCTTC